These T cell receptor beta chains were read from a single sample in a study of OX40 agonist ivuxolimab in advanced cancers. Sequenced by immunoSEQ multiplex PCR; TCRdb stores in-frame clones only, minus some. The sample records tens of thousands of clones, about nine tenths being singletons. The sample in question was CD4+ or CD8+ T cells sorted from blood, obtained in a trial of the OX40 agonist ivuxolimab. These receptors were collected from an adult with an advanced solid tumor such as melanoma, head and neck, liver or kidney cancer. CDR3s include the opening cysteine and the closing phenylalanine or tryptophan. Fields, in order: clone size, D gene, J gene, V gene, CDR3 protein, CDR3 DNA. A D gene is named only where the DNA matches it firmly. Not every row has a clone size; where given, it reads once, few, many or a size class.

NA,NA,TRBJ1-1,TRBV2,CASSTGMNTEAFF,TGTGCCAGCAGTACAGGAATGAACACTGAAGCTTTCTTT
few,NA,TRBJ1-1,TRBV5-1,CASSLGAVENTEAFF,TGCGCCAGCAGCTTGGGGGCAGTGGAGAACACTGAAGCTTTCTTT
few,NA,TRBJ1-1,TRBV11-2,CASSLWRGNTEAFF,TGTGCCAGCAGCTTATGGAGGGGGAACACTGAAGCTTTCTTT
NA,TRBD1,TRBJ1-1,TRBV28,CASSLGTGSFGSEAFF,TGTGCCAGCAGTTTAGGGACAGGGTCCTTTGGGTCTGAAGCTTTCTTT
NA,NA,TRBJ2-7,TRBV28,CASSLGDYEQYF,TGTGCCAGCAGTTTAGGGGACTACGAGCAGTACTTC
NA,NA,TRBJ2-1,TRBV9,CASSVAPLDPSNEQFF,TGTGCCAGCAGCGTAGCCCCACTAGACCCTAGCAATGAGCAGTTCTTC
NA,TRBD1,TRBJ2-6,TRBV6-1,CASRSGQGFVLTF,TGTGCCAGCAGATCCGGACAGGGGTTTGTCCTGACTTTC
few,NA,TRBJ2-5,TRBV2,CASSAGFEETQYF,TGTGCCAGCAGTGCGGGATTTGAGGAGACCCAGTACTTC
NA,TRBD1,TRBJ1-5,TRBV18,CASSPMPPGQGLNQPQHF,TGTGCCAGCTCACCGATGCCCCCTGGACAGGGGCTCAATCAGCCCCAGCATTTT
NA,NA,TRBJ2-7,TRBV6-5,CASSLRGTYEQYF,TGTGCCAGCAGCCTGAGGGGCACCTACGAGCAGTACTTC
NA,NA,TRBJ2-1,TRBV6-1,CASSTGSSYNEQFF,TGTGCCAGCAGCACAGGTAGCTCCTACAATGAGCAGTTCTTC
NA,NA,TRBJ2-1,TRBV13,CASSRRWNEQFF,TGTGCCAGCAGCCGCCGTTGGAATGAGCAGTTCTTC
NA,NA,TRBJ1-3,TRBV19,CASSIARGRGNTIYF,TGTGCCAGTAGTATCGCGAGGGGCAGGGGAAACACCATATATTTT
NA,NA,TRBJ1-5,TRBV2,CASSPTSSNQPQHF,TGTGCCAGCAGCCCCACCTCTAGCAATCAGCCCCAGCATTTT
NA,TRBD1,TRBJ1-5,TRBV5-1,CASSLGTGDNQPQHF,TGCGCCAGCAGCTTAGGGACAGGGGATAATCAGCCCCAGCATTTT
once,TRBD1,TRBJ1-2,TRBV11-2,CASSSLRGPGYGYTF,TGTGCCAGCAGCTCCCTCAGGGGGCCTGGCTATGGCTACACCTTC
NA,NA,TRBJ1-1,TRBV6-6,CASSTTAMNTEAFF,TGTGCCAGCAGCACGACAGCTATGAACACTGAAGCTTTCTTT
NA,NA,TRBJ1-2,TRBV28,CASSLGGNGHYGYTF,TGTGCCAGCAGTTTAGGAGGAAATGGGCACTATGGCTACACCTTC
NA,NA,TRBJ1-1,TRBV29-1,CSVRSSQQGKNTEAFF,TGCAGCGTCAGATCCTCACAACAGGGTAAGAACACTGAAGCTTTCTTT
NA,NA,TRBJ1-3,TRBV7-9,CASSPGGNTIYF,TGTGCCAGCAGTCCAGGGGGAAACACCATATATTTT
once,TRBD1,TRBJ2-3,TRBV5-1,CASSQQGAGDTQYF,TGCGCCAGCAGCCAACAGGGGGCCGGTGATACGCAGTATTTT
NA,NA,TRBJ2-3,TRBV7-2,CASSTFTDTQYF,TGTGCCAGCTCCACTTTCACAGATACGCAGTATTTT
few,NA,TRBJ1-2,TRBV29-1,CSANAGTGYTF,TGCAGCGCTAACGCCGGGACAGGCTACACCTTC
NA,TRBD1,TRBJ1-3,TRBV10-3,CAIRQGIGNTIYF,TGTGCCATCAGACAGGGGATAGGAAACACCATATATTTT
NA,NA,TRBJ1-2,TRBV2,CASSESGDGYTF,TGTGCCAGCAGTGAATCCGGGGATGGCTACACCTTC
NA,NA,TRBJ2-3,TRBV6-1,CASSESPPGTDTQYF,TGTGCCAGCAGTGAGTCTCCCCCTGGCACAGATACGCAGTATTTT
NA,NA,TRBJ2-2,TRBV5-5,CASSLLRLSGELFF,TGTGCCAGCAGCTTGTTGAGGCTTTCCGGGGAGCTGTTTTTT
NA,NA,TRBJ2-5,TRBV15,CATSTGQQETQYF,TGTGCCACCAGCACCGGACAGCAAGAGACCCAGTACTTC
NA,NA,TRBJ2-7,TRBV7-9,CASSFPGHPPDEQYF,TGTGCCAGCAGCTTCCCCGGCCACCCACCTGACGAGCAGTACTTC
NA,TRBD1,TRBJ2-7,TRBV5-8,CASSPRDRGLYEQYF,TGTGCCAGCAGCCCAAGGGACAGGGGACTCTACGAGCAGTACTTC
NA,NA,TRBJ2-5,TRBV7-6,CASSPRQLGETQYF,TGTGCCAGCAGCCCCAGACAATTAGGGGAGACCCAGTACTTC
NA,NA,TRBJ2-3,TRBV7-9,CASSPSTDTQYF,TGTGCCAGCAGCCCCTCCACAGATACGCAGTATTTT
NA,NA,TRBJ1-5,TRBV19,CASSNNRDSNQPQHF,TGTGCCAGTAGTAATAACCGGGACAGCAATCAGCCCCAGCATTTT
NA,TRBD1,TRBJ1-4,TRBV28,CASNEGAVGKLFF,TGTGCCAGCAACGAGGGGGCGGTTGGGAAACTGTTTTTT
NA,TRBD1,TRBJ1-2,TRBV5-1,CASSLYRGNYGYTF,TGCGCCAGCAGCTTGTACAGGGGTAACTATGGCTACACCTTC
NA,NA,TRBJ2-2,TRBV19,CASSIRLTGELFF,TGTGCCAGTAGTATCAGATTAACCGGGGAGCTGTTTTTT
NA,NA,TRBJ1-5,TRBV6-5,CASSYGPNQPQHF,TGTGCCAGCAGTTACGGACCCAATCAGCCCCAGCATTTT
NA,NA,TRBJ2-2,TRBV5-1,CASSLASYTGELFF,TGCGCCAGCAGCTTGGCCTCGTACACCGGGGAGCTGTTTTTT
NA,TRBD1,TRBJ1-2,TRBV10-2,CASSEARGPGYTF,TGCGCCAGCAGTGAGGCCAGGGGGCCTGGCTACACCTTC
NA,NA,TRBJ2-2,TRBV10-1,CASSDDTGELFF,TGCGCCAGCAGTGACGACACCGGGGAGCTGTTTTTT
NA,TRBD2,TRBJ2-3,TRBV13,CASSTRFRTSLADTQYF,TGTGCCAGCAGCACCCGGTTCCGGACTAGTTTGGCAGATACGCAGTATTTT
NA,NA,TRBJ1-1,TRBV28,CASSLGGNTEAFF,TGTGCCAGCAGCCTGGGCGGGAACACTGAAGCTTTCTTT
NA,NA,TRBJ2-1,TRBV25-1,CASSEYSGTYNEQFF,TGTGCCAGCAGTGAATACTCGGGCACCTACAATGAGCAGTTCTTC
NA,NA,TRBJ1-2,TRBV6-1,CASSEAFNYGYTF,TGTGCCAGCAGTGAAGCTTTTAACTATGGCTACACCTTC
NA,TRBD2,TRBJ2-2,TRBV28,CASSGGASNTGELFF,TGTGCCAGCTCGGGGGGGGCTTCGAACACCGGGGAGCTGTTTTTT
NA,NA,TRBJ1-1,TRBV6-5,CASSLDRNTEAFF,TGTGCCAGCAGTTTGGACAGGAACACTGAAGCTTTCTTT
NA,NA,TRBJ1-5,TRBV19,CASSYLGGRNQPQHF,TGTGCCAGTAGTTATTTGGGAGGGAGAAATCAGCCCCAGCATTTT
NA,NA,TRBJ2-3,TRBV2,CASSKDSYTDTQYF,TGTGCCAGCAGTAAGGACAGCTACACAGATACGCAGTATTTT
NA,TRBD1,TRBJ2-4,TRBV6-1,CASSEEGATKNIQYF,TGTGCCAGCAGTGAAGAGGGGGCGACCAAAAACATTCAGTACTTC
few,TRBD1,TRBJ1-2,TRBV13,CASGGTGQGAGYTF,TGTGCCAGCGGGGGGACCGGACAGGGGGCTGGCTACACCTTC
NA,NA,TRBJ2-1,TRBV6-5,CASSYGTFSIEQFF,TGTGCCAGCAGTTACGGGACGTTCTCGATTGAGCAGTTCTTC
NA,NA,TRBJ2-2,TRBV27,CASSNRDTNTGELFF,TGTGCCAGCAGTAACCGGGACACGAACACCGGGGAGCTGTTTTTT
few,NA,TRBJ1-2,TRBV20-1,CSVGPSYGYTF,TGCAGCGTCGGACCCTCCTATGGCTACACCTTC
NA,NA,TRBJ2-5,TRBV6-5,CASSYSGGPQKTQYF,TGTGCCAGCAGTTACTCGGGGGGGCCGCAGAAGACCCAGTACTTC